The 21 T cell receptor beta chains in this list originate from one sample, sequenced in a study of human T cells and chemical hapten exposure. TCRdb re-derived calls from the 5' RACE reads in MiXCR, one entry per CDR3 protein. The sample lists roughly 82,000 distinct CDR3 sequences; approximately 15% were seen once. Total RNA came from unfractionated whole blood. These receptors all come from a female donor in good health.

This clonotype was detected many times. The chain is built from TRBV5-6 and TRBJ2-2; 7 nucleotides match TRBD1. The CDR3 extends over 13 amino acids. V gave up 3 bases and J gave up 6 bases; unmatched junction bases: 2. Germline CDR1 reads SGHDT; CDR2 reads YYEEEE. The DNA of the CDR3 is TGTGCCAGCAGCTGGACAGGAGCCGGGGAGCTGTTTTTT. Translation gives CASSWTGAGELFF.

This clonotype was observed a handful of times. The chain's CDR3 is CASSKDRASYEQYF. In nucleotides, the CDR3 is TGTGCCAGCAGCAAGGACAGGGCTAGCTACGAGCAGTACTTC. The rearrangement links TRBV12-3 or TRBV12-4 to TRBJ2-7; 8 nucleotides match TRBD1. The ends lost 6 bases at V and 3 bases at J; junction bases unmatched: 7. This CDR3 has 14 amino acids.

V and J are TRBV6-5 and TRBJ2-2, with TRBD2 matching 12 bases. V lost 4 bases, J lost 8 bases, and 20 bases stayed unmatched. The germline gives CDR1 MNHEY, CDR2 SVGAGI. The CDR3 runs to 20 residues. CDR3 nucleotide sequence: TGTGCCAGCAGTTCCGTTTACCGTAGACTAGCGGGAGCTCAGAGGGGGGAGCTGTTTTTT. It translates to CASSSVYRRLAGAQRGELFF.

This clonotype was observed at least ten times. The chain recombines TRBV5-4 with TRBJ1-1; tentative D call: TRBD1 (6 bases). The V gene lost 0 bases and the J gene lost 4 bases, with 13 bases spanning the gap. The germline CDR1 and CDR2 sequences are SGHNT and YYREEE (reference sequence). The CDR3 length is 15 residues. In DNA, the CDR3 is TGTGCCAGCAGCTTGGTGGGGGCATGGGGCACTGAAGCTTTCTTT. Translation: CASSLVGAWGTEAFF.

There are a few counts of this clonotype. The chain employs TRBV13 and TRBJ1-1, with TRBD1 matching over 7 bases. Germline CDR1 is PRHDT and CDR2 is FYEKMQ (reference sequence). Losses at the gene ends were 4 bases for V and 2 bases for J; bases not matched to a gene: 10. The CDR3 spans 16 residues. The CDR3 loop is CASSSPMDRSNTEAFF. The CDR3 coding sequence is TGTGCCAGCAGCTCCCCCATGGACAGGAGCAACACTGAAGCTTTCTTT.

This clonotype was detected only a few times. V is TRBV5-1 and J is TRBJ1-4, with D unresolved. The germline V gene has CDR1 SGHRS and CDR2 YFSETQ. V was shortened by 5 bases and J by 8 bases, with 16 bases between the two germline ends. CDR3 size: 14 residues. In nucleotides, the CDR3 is TGCGCCAGCAGGATGAACGATGGGGTCGAAAAACTGTTTTTT. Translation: CASRMNDGVEKLFF. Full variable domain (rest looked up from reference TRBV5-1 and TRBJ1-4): KAGVTQTPRYLIKTRGQQVTLSCSPISGHRSVSWYQQTPGQGLQFLFEYFSETQRNKGNFPGRFSGRQFSNSRSEMNVSTLELGDSALYLCASRMNDGVEKLFFGSGTQLSVL.

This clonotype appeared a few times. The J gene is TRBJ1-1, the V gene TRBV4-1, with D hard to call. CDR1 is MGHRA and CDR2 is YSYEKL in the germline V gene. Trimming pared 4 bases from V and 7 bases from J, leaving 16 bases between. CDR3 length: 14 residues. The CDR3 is CASSRFTDGDEAFF. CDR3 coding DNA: TGCGCCAGCAGCCGCTTTACCGACGGTGATGAAGCTTTCTTT.

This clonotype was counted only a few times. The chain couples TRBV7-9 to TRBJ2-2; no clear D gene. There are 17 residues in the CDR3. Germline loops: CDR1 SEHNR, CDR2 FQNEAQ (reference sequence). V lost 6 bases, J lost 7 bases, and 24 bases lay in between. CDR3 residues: CASSSTVDLRRVGELFF. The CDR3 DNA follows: TGTGCCAGCAGTTCCACCGTGGATCTCCGCCGGGTCGGGGAGCTGTTTTTT. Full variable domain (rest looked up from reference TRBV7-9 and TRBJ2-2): DTGVSQNPRHKITKRGQNVTFRCDPISEHNRLYWYRQTLGQGPEFLTYFQNEAQLEKSRLLSDRFSAERPKGSFSTLEIQRTEQGDSAMYLCASSSTVDLRRVGELFFGEGSRLTVL.

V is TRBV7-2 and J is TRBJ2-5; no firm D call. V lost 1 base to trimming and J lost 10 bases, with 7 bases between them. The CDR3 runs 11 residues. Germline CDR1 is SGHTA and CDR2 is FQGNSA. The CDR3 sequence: CASSLDAVQYF. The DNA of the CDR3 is TGTGCCAGCAGCTTAGATGCAGTCCAGTACTTC. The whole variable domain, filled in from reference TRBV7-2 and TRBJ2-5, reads GAGVSQSPSNKVTEKGKDVELRCDPISGHTALYWYRQSLGQGLEFLIYFQGNSAPDKSGLPSDRFSAERTGGSVSTLTIQRTQQEDSAVYLCASSLDAVQYFGPGTRLLVL.

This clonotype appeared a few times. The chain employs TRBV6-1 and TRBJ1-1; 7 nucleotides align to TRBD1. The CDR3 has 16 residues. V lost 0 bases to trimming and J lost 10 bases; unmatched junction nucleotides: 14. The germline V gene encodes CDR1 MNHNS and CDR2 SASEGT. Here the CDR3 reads CASSEARTGNWFRAFF. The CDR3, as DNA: TGTGCCAGCAGTGAAGCGAGGACAGGCAATTGGTTCCGAGCTTTCTTT.

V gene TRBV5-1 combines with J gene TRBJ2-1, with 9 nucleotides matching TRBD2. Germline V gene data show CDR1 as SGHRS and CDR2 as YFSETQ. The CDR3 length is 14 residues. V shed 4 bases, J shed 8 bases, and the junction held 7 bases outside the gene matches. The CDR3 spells CASSLSGSIDEQFF. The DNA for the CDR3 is TGCGCCAGCAGCCTTAGCGGGAGTATTGATGAGCAGTTCTTC.

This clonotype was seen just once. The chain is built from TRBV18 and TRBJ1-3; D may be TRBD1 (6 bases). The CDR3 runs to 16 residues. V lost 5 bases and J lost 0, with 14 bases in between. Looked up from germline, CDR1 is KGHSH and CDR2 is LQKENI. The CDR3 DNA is TGTGCCAGCTCAAGCGGACAGTTCCACTCTGGAAACACCATATATTTT. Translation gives CASSSGQFHSGNTIYF.

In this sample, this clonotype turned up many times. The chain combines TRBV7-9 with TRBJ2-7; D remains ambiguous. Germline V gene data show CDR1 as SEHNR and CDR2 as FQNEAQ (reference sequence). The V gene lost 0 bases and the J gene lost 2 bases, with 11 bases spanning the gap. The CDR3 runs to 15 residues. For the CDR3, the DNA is TGTGCCAGCAGCTTAGCCTACGACATTACCTACGAGCAGTACTTC. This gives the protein CASSLAYDITYEQYF. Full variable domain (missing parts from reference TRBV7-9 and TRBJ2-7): DTGVSQNPRHKITKRGQNVTFRCDPISEHNRLYWYRQTLGQGPEFLTYFQNEAQLEKSRLLSDRFSAERPKGSFSTLEIQRTEQGDSAMYLCASSLAYDITYEQYFGPGTRLTVT.

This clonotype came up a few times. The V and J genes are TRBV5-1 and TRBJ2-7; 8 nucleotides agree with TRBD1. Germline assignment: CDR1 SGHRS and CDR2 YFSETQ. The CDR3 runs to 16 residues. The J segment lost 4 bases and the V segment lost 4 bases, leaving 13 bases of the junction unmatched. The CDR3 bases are TGCGCCAGCAGCGGACCGACGACAGGGGTAGGATACGAGCAGTACTTC. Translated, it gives CASSGPTTGVGYEQYF.

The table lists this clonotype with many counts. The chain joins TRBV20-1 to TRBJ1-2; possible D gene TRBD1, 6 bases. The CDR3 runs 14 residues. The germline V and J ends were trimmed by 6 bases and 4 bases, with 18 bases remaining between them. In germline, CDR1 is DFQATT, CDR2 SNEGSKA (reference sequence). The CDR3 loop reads CSASVDSVSYGYTF. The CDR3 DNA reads TGCAGTGCATCCGTGGACAGTGTCAGCTATGGCTACACCTTC.

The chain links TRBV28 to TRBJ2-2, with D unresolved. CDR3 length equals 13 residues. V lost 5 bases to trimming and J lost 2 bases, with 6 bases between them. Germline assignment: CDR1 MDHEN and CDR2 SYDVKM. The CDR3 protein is CASSITNTGELFF. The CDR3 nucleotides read TGTGCCAGCAGTATAACCAACACCGGGGAGCTGTTTTTT.

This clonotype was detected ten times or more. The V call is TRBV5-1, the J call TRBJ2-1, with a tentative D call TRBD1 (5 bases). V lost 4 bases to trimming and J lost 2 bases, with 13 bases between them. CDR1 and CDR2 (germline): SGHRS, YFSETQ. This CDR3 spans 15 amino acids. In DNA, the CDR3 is TGCGCCAGCAGCATGGACAACCCCCCCTACAATGAGCAGTTCTTC. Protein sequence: CASSMDNPPYNEQFF. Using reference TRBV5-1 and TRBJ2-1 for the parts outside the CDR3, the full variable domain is KAGVTQTPRYLIKTRGQQVTLSCSPISGHRSVSWYQQTPGQGLQFLFEYFSETQRNKGNFPGRFSGRQFSNSRSEMNVSTLELGDSALYLCASSMDNPPYNEQFFGPGTRLTVL.

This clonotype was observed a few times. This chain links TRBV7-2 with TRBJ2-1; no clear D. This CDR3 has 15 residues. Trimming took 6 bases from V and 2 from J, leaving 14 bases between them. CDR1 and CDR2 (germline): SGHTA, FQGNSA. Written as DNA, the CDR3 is TGTGCCAGCAGGCCTGGACGGATCACCTACAATGAGCAGTTCTTC. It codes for CASRPGRITYNEQFF.

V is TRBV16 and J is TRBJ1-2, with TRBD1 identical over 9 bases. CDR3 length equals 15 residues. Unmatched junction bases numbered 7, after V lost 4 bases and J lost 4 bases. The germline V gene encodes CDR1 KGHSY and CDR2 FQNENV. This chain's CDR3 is CASSLLTGGSYGYTF. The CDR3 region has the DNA TGTGCCAGCAGCCTCCTGACAGGGGGAAGCTATGGCTACACCTTC.

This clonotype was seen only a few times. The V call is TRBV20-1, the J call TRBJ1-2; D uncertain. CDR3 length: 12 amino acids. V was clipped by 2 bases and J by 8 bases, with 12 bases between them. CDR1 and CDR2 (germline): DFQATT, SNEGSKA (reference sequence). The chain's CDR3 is CSARLSLEGYTF. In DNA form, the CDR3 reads TGCAGTGCTAGATTGAGTTTGGAAGGCTACACCTTC.

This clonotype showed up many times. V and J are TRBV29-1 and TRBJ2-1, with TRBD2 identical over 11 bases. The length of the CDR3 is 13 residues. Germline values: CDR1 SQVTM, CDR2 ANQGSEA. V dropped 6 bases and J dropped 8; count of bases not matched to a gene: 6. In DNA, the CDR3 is TGCAGCGTCCATAGCGGGAGGGGAGATGAGCAGTTCTTC. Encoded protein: CSVHSGRGDEQFF.